A selection of T cell receptor beta chains follows, all from one sample in a study of molecular identifiers for immune sequencing clone quantification. TCRdb processed the PCR reads anew with MiXCR; each CDR3 protein has one entry. The sample lists over 550,000 distinct CDR3 sequences, 25% seen once, with about 0.84% in the top ten. What was sequenced was naive CD8+ T cells from blood, with Jurkat cell RNA spiked in. These receptors were obtained from a human donor in good health. Some libraries in this study had Jurkat cell RNA spiked in. Both conserved end residues are part of each CDR3. The D gene is left open where the match is weak. Size is omitted from some rows. Given values are once, few, many or a class for expanded clones.

clone size: .; D gene: TRBD1; J gene: TRBJ1-2; V gene: TRBV3-1; CDR3 protein: CASSLGTALNYGYTF; CDR3 DNA: TGTGCCAGCAGCCTAGGGACAGCCTTAAACTATGGCTACACCTTC
clone size: .; D gene: .; J gene: TRBJ2-7; V gene: TRBV4-3; CDR3 protein: CASSQGAQVIYEQYF; CDR3 DNA: TGCGCCAGCAGCCAAGGTGCACAGGTAATATACGAGCAGTACTTC
clone size: many; D gene: .; J gene: TRBJ2-1; V gene: TRBV4-2; CDR3 protein: CASSQDQVAPSNEQFF; CDR3 DNA: TGTGCCAGCAGCCAAGATCAGGTAGCGCCCAGTAATGAGCAGTTCTTC
clone size: .; D gene: .; J gene: TRBJ2-2; V gene: TRBV24-1; CDR3 protein: CATSDLGPESTGELFF; CDR3 DNA: TGTGCCACCAGTGATTTAGGCCCAGAGAGCACCGGGGAGCTGTTTTTT
clone size: .; D gene: TRBD2; J gene: TRBJ2-3; V gene: TRBV4-2; CDR3 protein: CAGSQVTSVTDTQYF; CDR3 DNA: TGTGCCGGCAGCCAAGTAACTAGCGTCACAGATACGCAGTATTTT
clone size: many; D gene: .; J gene: TRBJ2-7; V gene: TRBV7-9; CDR3 protein: CASSSPRGFSSYEQYF; CDR3 DNA: TGTGCCAGCAGCTCGCCCAGGGGCTTCAGCTCCTACGAGCAGTACTTC
clone size: .; D gene: .; J gene: TRBJ2-2; V gene: TRBV3-1; CDR3 protein: CASSLRRPRATGELFF; CDR3 DNA: TGTGCCAGCAGCTTGCGACGCCCGCGGGCCACCGGGGAGCTGTTTTTT
clone size: many; D gene: TRBD1; J gene: TRBJ1-1; V gene: TRBV12-3/TRBV12-4; CDR3 protein: CASSNSAGQGNTEAFF; CDR3 DNA: TGTGCCAGCAGTAATTCCGCTGGACAGGGGAACACTGAAGCTTTCTTT
clone size: .; D gene: .; J gene: TRBJ1-5; V gene: TRBV19; CDR3 protein: CASSIMSSQPQHF; CDR3 DNA: TGTGCCAGTAGTATAATGAGCAGTCAGCCCCAGCATTTT
clone size: few; D gene: .; J gene: TRBJ2-1; V gene: TRBV7-2; CDR3 protein: CASSLASGWVYNEQFF; CDR3 DNA: TGTGCCAGCAGCTTAGCGTCTGGTTGGGTCTACAATGAGCAGTTCTTC
clone size: few; D gene: .; J gene: TRBJ2-7; V gene: TRBV18; CDR3 protein: CASSPLIERNSYEQYF; CDR3 DNA: TGTGCCAGCTCACCACTCATCGAGCGGAACTCCTACGAGCAGTACTTC
clone size: .; D gene: TRBD1; J gene: TRBJ1-5; V gene: TRBV6-2/TRBV6-3; CDR3 protein: CASSYSGTAPYSNQPQHF; CDR3 DNA: TGTGCCAGCAGTTACTCGGGGACAGCTCCTTATAGCAATCAGCCCCAGCATTTT
clone size: many; D gene: TRBD2; J gene: TRBJ2-5; V gene: TRBV7-9; CDR3 protein: CASSPATSGYGQTQYF; CDR3 DNA: TGTGCCAGCAGCCCCGCCACTAGCGGCTACGGGCAGACCCAGTACTTC
clone size: many; D gene: TRBD2; J gene: TRBJ2-5; V gene: TRBV7-2; CDR3 protein: CASSTSGAKETQYF; CDR3 DNA: TGTGCCAGCAGCACTAGCGGGGCAAAAGAGACCCAGTACTTC
clone size: many; D gene: .; J gene: TRBJ2-6; V gene: TRBV6-2/TRBV6-3; CDR3 protein: CASSPASSANVLTF; CDR3 DNA: TGTGCCAGCAGTCCTGCTTCTTCGGCCAACGTCCTGACTTTC
clone size: few; D gene: .; J gene: TRBJ1-1; V gene: TRBV6-5; CDR3 protein: CASSYSREFWTEAFF; CDR3 DNA: TGTGCCAGCAGTTACTCCAGGGAATTTTGGACTGAAGCTTTCTTT
clone size: .; D gene: .; J gene: TRBJ1-5; V gene: TRBV4-3; CDR3 protein: CASSQVMGRSQHF; CDR3 DNA: TGCGCCAGCAGCCAAGTCATGGGGAGGTCCCAGCATTTT
clone size: .; D gene: .; J gene: TRBJ2-1; V gene: TRBV5-5; CDR3 protein: CASSPYDSYNEQFF; CDR3 DNA: TGTGCCAGCAGCCCCTACGACAGCTACAATGAGCAGTTCTTC
clone size: .; D gene: .; J gene: TRBJ2-5; V gene: TRBV7-6; CDR3 protein: CASSIQGETQYF; CDR3 DNA: TGTGCCAGCAGCATACAGGGAGAGACCCAGTACTTC
clone size: .; D gene: .; J gene: TRBJ2-3; V gene: TRBV2; CDR3 protein: CASTPWLRADTQYF; CDR3 DNA: TGTGCCAGCACCCCCTGGCTTCGGGCAGATACGCAGTATTTT
clone size: .; D gene: .; J gene: TRBJ1-6; V gene: TRBV4-1; CDR3 protein: CASSRTGANSPLHF; CDR3 DNA: TGCGCCAGCAGCCGGACGGGGGCAAATTCACCCCTCCACTTT
clone size: many; D gene: .; J gene: TRBJ2-2; V gene: TRBV5-4; CDR3 protein: CASSTSYRTGELFF; CDR3 DNA: TGTGCCAGCAGCACCTCCTATAGGACCGGGGAGCTGTTTTTT
clone size: .; D gene: .; J gene: TRBJ2-7; V gene: TRBV6-2/TRBV6-3; CDR3 protein: CASSYLETLSYEQYF; CDR3 DNA: TGTGCCAGCAGTTATCTTGAGACACTCTCCTACGAGCAGTACTTC
clone size: many; D gene: .; J gene: TRBJ1-3; V gene: TRBV9; CDR3 protein: CASSPQTGSGNTIYF; CDR3 DNA: TGTGCCAGCAGCCCTCAGACGGGATCTGGAAACACCATATATTTT
clone size: many; D gene: .; J gene: TRBJ2-3; V gene: TRBV5-5; CDR3 protein: CASSPEDTQYF; CDR3 DNA: TGTGCCAGCAGCCCAGAGGATACGCAGTATTTT
clone size: many; D gene: .; J gene: TRBJ2-3; V gene: TRBV6-2/TRBV6-3; CDR3 protein: CASSTPGSRLFDTQYF; CDR3 DNA: TGTGCCAGCAGTACACCGGGATCCCGACTTTTCGATACGCAGTATTTT
clone size: .; D gene: .; J gene: TRBJ1-4; V gene: TRBV20-1; CDR3 protein: CSAGDPTETNEKLFF; CDR3 DNA: TGCAGTGCTGGAGACCCGACGGAAACTAATGAAAAACTGTTTTTT
clone size: .; D gene: .; J gene: TRBJ2-1; V gene: TRBV6-1; CDR3 protein: CAIARTGLSDEQFF; CDR3 DNA: TGTGCCATAGCCCGAACAGGGTTATCGGATGAGCAGTTCTTC
clone size: many; D gene: .; J gene: TRBJ1-4; V gene: TRBV5-6; CDR3 protein: CASSSRQLFNEKLFF; CDR3 DNA: TGTGCCAGCAGCTCAAGACAATTGTTTAATGAAAAACTGTTTTTT
clone size: many; D gene: .; J gene: TRBJ1-1; V gene: TRBV4-3; CDR3 protein: CASSSRWVKGETEAFF; CDR3 DNA: TGCGCCAGCAGCTCGAGGTGGGTGAAGGGAGAAACTGAAGCTTTCTTT
clone size: many; D gene: TRBD1; J gene: TRBJ1-1; V gene: TRBV29-1; CDR3 protein: CSVDRDFNTEAFF; CDR3 DNA: TGCAGCGTCGACAGGGACTTCAACACTGAAGCTTTCTTT
clone size: many; D gene: .; J gene: TRBJ2-1; V gene: TRBV12-3/TRBV12-4; CDR3 protein: CASSLTKPYNEQFF; CDR3 DNA: TGTGCCAGCAGTTTAACCAAACCCTACAATGAGCAGTTCTTC
clone size: .; D gene: .; J gene: TRBJ2-1; V gene: TRBV24-1; CDR3 protein: CATSDLSTASYNEQFF; CDR3 DNA: TGTGCCACCAGTGATTTATCTACGGCGTCCTACAATGAGCAGTTCTTC
clone size: .; D gene: TRBD1; J gene: TRBJ2-1; V gene: TRBV7-9; CDR3 protein: CASSKGQGAVGEQFF; CDR3 DNA: TGTGCCAGCAGCAAGGGACAGGGGGCGGTGGGGGAGCAGTTCTTC
clone size: .; D gene: TRBD2; J gene: TRBJ2-3; V gene: TRBV11-2; CDR3 protein: CASSATSGSADTQYF; CDR3 DNA: TGTGCCAGCAGCGCAACGAGCGGGAGTGCAGATACGCAGTATTTT
clone size: many; D gene: .; J gene: TRBJ1-1; V gene: TRBV7-9; CDR3 protein: CASSPTRTDTEAFF; CDR3 DNA: TGTGCCAGCAGCCCCACCCGGACGGACACTGAAGCTTTCTTT
clone size: .; D gene: .; J gene: TRBJ1-2; V gene: TRBV12-3/TRBV12-4; CDR3 protein: CASSLVGQRGYGYTF; CDR3 DNA: TGTGCCAGCAGTTTAGTTGGCCAACGAGGATATGGCTACACCTTC
clone size: many; D gene: .; J gene: TRBJ1-1; V gene: TRBV3-1; CDR3 protein: CASSSRDTAPEAFF; CDR3 DNA: TGTGCCAGCAGCTCCCGGGACACGGCTCCTGAGGCTTTCTTT
clone size: many; D gene: TRBD2; J gene: TRBJ2-1; V gene: TRBV7-9; CDR3 protein: CASSSGTSGNRYNEQFF; CDR3 DNA: TGTGCCAGCAGCTCCGGGACTAGCGGGAATCGCTACAATGAGCAGTTCTTC
clone size: .; D gene: TRBD1; J gene: TRBJ2-1; V gene: TRBV20-1; CDR3 protein: CSAYQGQGRDNEQFF; CDR3 DNA: TGCAGTGCTTACCAAGGACAGGGTAGGGACAATGAGCAGTTCTTC
clone size: many; D gene: TRBD1; J gene: TRBJ2-7; V gene: TRBV7-9; CDR3 protein: CASSSTGGTLYEQYF; CDR3 DNA: TGTGCCAGCAGCTCGACAGGGGGCACCCTCTACGAGCAGTACTTC
clone size: .; D gene: .; J gene: TRBJ2-7; V gene: TRBV6-2/TRBV6-3; CDR3 protein: CASRSRPTYEQYF; CDR3 DNA: TGTGCCAGCAGATCCAGGCCCACCTACGAGCAGTACTTC
clone size: few; D gene: TRBD1; J gene: TRBJ2-1; V gene: TRBV5-5; CDR3 protein: CASSSGQGIYNEQFF; CDR3 DNA: TGTGCCAGCAGTTCGGGACAGGGAATCTACAATGAGCAGTTCTTC
clone size: few; D gene: .; J gene: TRBJ2-5; V gene: TRBV19; CDR3 protein: CASSIGLLVYF; CDR3 DNA: TGTGCCAGTAGTATCGGGCTCCTAGTTTACTTC
clone size: many; D gene: TRBD1; J gene: TRBJ1-5; V gene: TRBV6-5; CDR3 protein: CASSQTGPNQPQHF; CDR3 DNA: TGTGCCAGCAGCCAGACAGGGCCCAATCAGCCCCAGCATTTT
clone size: few; D gene: TRBD1; J gene: TRBJ1-1; V gene: TRBV10-3; CDR3 protein: CATRTGPNTEAFF; CDR3 DNA: TGTGCCACCAGGACAGGGCCGAACACTGAAGCTTTCTTT
clone size: many; D gene: TRBD1; J gene: TRBJ2-7; V gene: TRBV7-9; CDR3 protein: CASSADRGPEQYF; CDR3 DNA: TGTGCCAGCAGCGCTGACAGGGGACCCGAGCAGTACTTC
clone size: many; D gene: .; J gene: TRBJ2-2; V gene: TRBV6-5; CDR3 protein: CAAGPRTGELFF; CDR3 DNA: TGTGCCGCCGGCCCGAGGACCGGGGAGCTGTTTTTT
clone size: few; D gene: TRBD1; J gene: TRBJ1-2; V gene: TRBV6-5; CDR3 protein: CASSYSPQGAWYGYTF; CDR3 DNA: TGTGCCAGCAGTTACTCTCCGCAGGGGGCATGGTATGGCTACACCTTC
clone size: many; D gene: .; J gene: TRBJ2-7; V gene: TRBV30; CDR3 protein: CAWSVPDYEQYF; CDR3 DNA: TGTGCCTGGAGTGTTCCGGACTACGAGCAGTACTTC
clone size: few; D gene: .; J gene: TRBJ1-5; V gene: TRBV2; CDR3 protein: CASRWGGGQPQHF; CDR3 DNA: TGTGCCAGCAGGTGGGGGGGCGGCCAGCCCCAGCATTTT
clone size: .; D gene: .; J gene: TRBJ1-1; V gene: TRBV3-1; CDR3 protein: CASSQVEGTTEAFF; CDR3 DNA: TGTGCCAGCAGCCAAGTTGAGGGAACCACTGAAGCTTTCTTT
clone size: many; D gene: TRBD2; J gene: TRBJ2-7; V gene: TRBV7-2; CDR3 protein: CASSLDLPAGEQYF; CDR3 DNA: TGTGCCAGCAGCTTAGATCTCCCAGCGGGGGAGCAGTACTTC
clone size: many; D gene: .; J gene: TRBJ1-1; V gene: TRBV7-9; CDR3 protein: CASSYGTALEAFF; CDR3 DNA: TGTGCCAGCAGCTACGGGACCGCCCTTGAAGCTTTCTTT
clone size: many; D gene: .; J gene: TRBJ2-6; V gene: TRBV3-1; CDR3 protein: CASSQELDSYISGANVLTF; CDR3 DNA: TGTGCCAGCAGCCAAGAATTGGACAGTTACATCTCTGGGGCCAACGTCCTGACTTTC